A selection of T cell receptor beta chains follows, all from one sample in a study of CXCR3-negative and CXCR3-positive naive CD8 T cells. TCRdb reprocessed the 5' RACE reads and reports one entry per CDR3 protein, with no DNA. There are several thousand distinct CDR3 sequences in the sample, with 0.95% to 1.5% held by the top ten. The sequencing input was naive CXCR3+ CD8+ T cells from blood. The receptors come from a human donor in good health. Some clones in this sample may be carry-over from other donors' samples. Both conserved end residues are part of each CDR3. A row's size may be missing; if present it is once, few, many or a size class.

TRBJ2-1 medium-sized TRBV29-1 CSVRLAGGSEQFF
TRBJ1-1 - TRBV29-1 CSAAPSNTEAFF
TRBJ2-1 - TRBV6-6 CASSSGLAGGRVSYNEQFF
TRBJ1-1 medium-sized TRBV20-1 CSALTGTGVLTEAFF
TRBJ2-1 - TRBV7-8 CASSFDTYNEQFF
TRBJ2-2 - TRBV29-1 CSVEGTGELFF
TRBJ2-3 medium-sized TRBV7-9 CASTPLSGVTPDTQYF
TRBJ1-1 medium-sized TRBV5-1 CASSLASGGTEAFF
TRBJ1-5 medium-sized TRBV27 CASGWGTESNQPQHF
TRBJ2-7 - TRBV28 CASTSSYEQYF
TRBJ2-1 medium-sized TRBV7-9 CASSAWGAGNEQFF
TRBJ1-4 medium-sized TRBV28 CASTWTGWDEKLFF
TRBJ2-1 medium-sized TRBV6-6 CAGGRGNEQFF
TRBJ2-7 - TRBV6-6 CASSYSNDEQYF
TRBJ1-1 - TRBV11-2 CASRQMNTEAFF
TRBJ2-4 - TRBV28 CASSPVEVRGIQYF
TRBJ2-2 medium-sized TRBV12-3/TRBV12-4 CASTAGHRGTGELFF
TRBJ2-1 - TRBV3-1 CASSPVGTSAYNEQFF
TRBJ1-1 medium-sized TRBV20-1 CSARDLGGIENTEAFF
TRBJ2-2 - TRBV11-3 CASSYQTGLSGELFF
TRBJ1-1 medium-sized TRBV14 CASSQVYGGTEAFF
TRBJ2-7 - TRBV20-1 CSGRGTSTYEQYF
TRBJ2-1 - TRBV6-5 CASSSLNEQFF
TRBJ2-5 medium-sized TRBV9 CASSPRTDNTQYF
TRBJ2-1 - TRBV5-1 CASSLEGTSTRSF
TRBJ2-7 - TRBV29-1 CSVHVGVSNEQYF
TRBJ2-7 medium-sized TRBV14 CASSPEDRSTSYEQYF
TRBJ1-4 medium-sized TRBV30 CAWSPPGYGEKLFF
TRBJ2-1 medium-sized TRBV9 CASSVEARPYNEQFF
TRBJ2-2 medium-sized TRBV15 CATKSSGPGETGELFF
TRBJ2-1 - TRBV29-1 CSVVTTTYNEQFF
TRBJ2-7 - TRBV29-1 CSVVKKDLYEQYF